This T cell receptor beta chain was found in a study of T cell changes during pregnancy in multiple sclerosis. The CDR3 consists of 11 residues. Trimming took off 8 bases at V and 5 bases at J, with 7 bases between the two ends. Germline loops: CDR1 SGHTA, CDR2 FQGNSA. Profiled with immunoSEQ multiplex PCR; TCRdb holds only in-frame clones, not every one. The sample shows about 48,000 clones, 88% of them seen only once. This chain uses TRBV7-2 with TRBJ1-5; D uncertain. The receptor's source is a female donor with multiple sclerosis, enrolled in a pregnancy study. Sample: CD4+ T cells from peripheral blood mononuclear cells, taken in the second trimester of pregnancy. DNA for the CDR3: TGTGCCAGCGGCCAGGATCAGCCCCAGCATTTT. Protein sequence: CASGQDQPQHF.